Each of the 26 T cell receptor beta chains below was sequenced from the same sample in a study of blood T cells in healthy people across ages. Using a J-beta primer mix together with a sample-barcoded 5' primer, a second PCR was run for about 7 to 12 cycles. TCRdb fed the 5' RACE reads into MiXCR, producing one record per CDR3 protein. Of roughly 680,000 distinct CDR3 sequences listed, over 40% are singletons. Sequencing was carried out using blood. Receptor source: a woman aged 80 or over in good health.

The chain employs TRBV28 and TRBJ2-3; TRBD1 might be the D (5 bases). Germline-derived CDR1 and CDR2 are MDHEN and SYDVKM. This CDR3 spans 11 amino acids. The germline V and J ends were trimmed by 5 bases and 6 bases, with 6 bases remaining between them. DNA of the CDR3: TGTGCCAGCAGTAACAGGGATACGCAGTATTTT. This encodes CASSNRDTQYF.

The chain employs TRBV29-1 and TRBJ2-5, with D possibly being TRBD2 (5 bases). The CDR3 extends over 16 amino acids. CDR1 and CDR2 from the germline V gene are SQVTM and ANQGSEA. V lost 8 bases and J lost 7, with 29 bases in between. CDR3 bases: TGCAGCACTATCGCTGCTGCGGGCTTTAGCCACGGGACCCAGTACTTC. Residues: CSTIAAAGFSHGTQYF.

This clonotype was recorded a few times. V usage is TRBV6-1 and J usage is TRBJ2-3; 11 bases map to TRBD2. The CDR3 extends over 16 amino acids. V trimming: 6 bases; J trimming: 4 bases; junction bases outside the gene matches: 9. Germline CDR1 is MNHNS and CDR2 is SASEGT. Here the CDR3 DNA reads TGTGCCAGCAGCGGAATAGCGGGAGGGAGCCCAGATACGCAGTATTTT. Its translation: CASSGIAGGSPDTQYF.

The chain combines TRBV12-3 or TRBV12-4 with TRBJ2-3, with D perhaps matching TRBD1 (5 bases). There are 13 residues in the CDR3. The V end lost 7 bases, the J end lost 4 bases, and 12 bases lay between the germline ends. This CDR3 is CASNLWGADTQYF. The CDR3 DNA reads TGTGCCAGCAACCTGTGGGGCGCAGATACGCAGTATTTT.

In the case of this clonotype: Just one base apart from a much larger clone, this may be a read error. The chain has TRBV29-1 and TRBJ2-3; tentatively, D is TRBD1 (5 bases). The CDR3 covers 12 residues. Germline V lookup: CDR1 SQVTM, CDR2 ANQGSEA. The CDR3 loop is CGVVTAPDTQYF. CDR3 bases: TGCGGCGTTGTGACAGCGCCAGATACGCAGTATTTT.

The chain carries TRBV25-1 and TRBJ2-1, with D maybe TRBD2 (6 bases). CDR3 size: 14 residues. Germline CDR1 is MGHDK and CDR2 is SYGVNS. With 4 bases removed from V and 5 bases from J, the gap between germline ends came to 12 bases. In DNA, the CDR3 is TGTGCCAGCAGTGTATCTAGCGAACACAATGAGCAGTTCTTC. It is translated as CASSVSSEHNEQFF. The full variable domain, rest sourced from reference TRBV25-1 and TRBJ2-1, is EADIYQTPRYLVIGTGKKITLECSQTMGHDKMYWYQQDPGMELHLIHYSYGVNSTEKGDLSSESTVSRIRTEHFPLTLESARPSHTSQYLCASSVSSEHNEQFFGPGTRLTVL.

With respect to this clonotype: A read error is possible here, since a much larger clone lies one base away. The chain couples TRBV7-2 to TRBJ2-1; TRBD1 agrees at 9 bases. The CDR3 is made up of 13 amino acids. Germline CDR1 reads SGHTA; CDR2 reads FQGNSA. CDR3 loop: CASSINRGHEQLF. Here the CDR3 DNA reads TGTGCCAGCAGCATTAACAGGGGGCATGAGCAGTTATTC.

This sequence joins TRBV10-3 and TRBJ2-5; the match to TRBD2 covers 7 bases. The V and J ends lost 11 bases and 2 bases, in that order; junction bases with no gene match: 5. Germline V gives CDR1 ENHRY, CDR2 SYGVKD. The CDR3 runs to 12 residues. The CDR3 here is CASGEGQETQYF. The CDR3 DNA reads as TGTGCCTCCGGGGAGGGTCAAGAGACCCAGTACTTC.

The chain recombines TRBV5-1 with TRBJ1-6, with D perhaps matching TRBD1 (6 bases). Germline CDR1 and CDR2: SGHRS and YFSETQ. V was pared by 4 bases and J by 14 bases, with 16 bases between. The CDR3 is made up of 13 amino acids. The CDR3 reads CASSRGPGAALHF. DNA of the CDR3: TGCGCCAGCAGCCGAGGTCCAGGGGCAGCCCTCCACTTT.

This rearrangement joins TRBV20-1 to TRBJ2-3, with D perhaps matching TRBD2 (6 bases). Germline values: CDR1 DFQATT, CDR2 SNEGSKA (reference sequence). The CDR3 loop spans 12 amino acids. Between the trimmed V and J ends, which lost 6 bases and 4 bases, there was a span of 11 bases. The CDR3 region is CSAQAGSDTQYF. The CDR3, as DNA: TGCAGTGCGCAGGCGGGATCAGATACGCAGTATTTT.

Of note for this clonotype: One junction end disagrees with the germline gene, perhaps due to a read error. The chain employs TRBV12-3 or TRBV12-4 and TRBJ1-2, with unresolved D. The CDR3 has 13 residues. Here the CDR3 reads CASSFGAHYDYTF. The CDR3 DNA reads as TGTGCCAGCAGTTTTGGCGCGCACTATGACTACACCTTC.

With respect to this clonotype: A much larger clone sits a single nucleotide away, making a read error possible. The J gene is TRBJ2-1, the V gene TRBV5-1, with TRBD1 as a possible D gene (6 bases). The J call is doubtful: the DNA matches TRBJ2-7 better. CDR3 length: 13 residues. The germline CDR1 and CDR2 sequences are SGHRS and YFSETQ. The CDR3 nucleotides are TGCGCCAGCAGGGACAGCTCCTACAATGAGCAGTACTTC. The encoded protein is CASRDSSYNEQYF.

This clonotype was counted a few times. This rearrangement joins TRBV27 to TRBJ2-1; no clear D. Germline CDR1 is MNHEY and CDR2 is SMNVEV (reference sequence). The germline V and J ends were trimmed by 3 bases and 12 bases, with 12 bases remaining between them. CDR3 size: 12 residues. The CDR3 loop is CASSFQSGGQFF. Here the CDR3 DNA reads TGTGCCAGCAGTTTTCAATCCGGTGGGCAGTTCTTC.

The chain uses TRBV5-1 and TRBJ2-7, with D perhaps matching TRBD1 (6 bases). The CDR3 totals 15 residues. The V gene's germline CDR1 is SGHRS and CDR2 YFSETQ. Trimming stripped 6 bases from V and 0 bases from J, with 16 bases between. The CDR3 is CASTPGDRSSYEQYF. The CDR3 DNA reads as TGCGCCAGCACTCCCGGCGACAGGAGCTCCTACGAGCAGTACTTC. The full variable domain, rest sourced from reference TRBV5-1 and TRBJ2-7, is KAGVTQTPRYLIKTRGQQVTLSCSPISGHRSVSWYQQTPGQGLQFLFEYFSETQRNKGNFPGRFSGRQFSNSRSEMNVSTLELGDSALYLCASTPGDRSSYEQYFGPGTRLTVT.

This rearrangement joins TRBV20-1 to TRBJ2-2, with D unclear. CDR3 length: 13 residues. Per germline, CDR1 DFQATT and CDR2 SNEGSKA (reference sequence). V lost 0 bases and J 6 bases, leaving 8 bases between the germline ends. For the CDR3, the DNA is TGCAGTGCTAGAGACGGGCGCCCCGGGGAGCTGTTTTTT. Its protein product is CSARDGRPGELFF.

This clonotype was counted between two and nine times. This rearrangement joins TRBV30 to TRBJ1-1; no definite D call. There are 14 residues in the CDR3. The ends were cut back, 1 base at V and 1 base at J, with 10 bases in the middle. In germline, CDR1 is GTSNPN, CDR2 SVGIG (reference sequence). The CDR3 DNA sequence: TGTGCCTGGAGTGGTGAACAGTCGAACACTGAAGCTTTCTTT. Residues: CAWSGEQSNTEAFF.

This clonotype was recorded a few times. This sequence joins TRBV5-1 and TRBJ1-6; maybe TRBD1 (5 bases). The CDR3 contains 16 residues. Germline CDR1 is SGHRS and CDR2 is YFSETQ. V was trimmed by 0 bases and J by 9 bases, leaving 16 bases between them. The CDR3 DNA sequence: TGCGCCAGCAGCTTGGCCCCAGTGGGGCTCGGTTCACCCCTCCACTTT. Translating it yields CASSLAPVGLGSPLHF. The full variable domain, completed using reference TRBV5-1 and TRBJ1-6, is KAGVTQTPRYLIKTRGQQVTLSCSPISGHRSVSWYQQTPGQGLQFLFEYFSETQRNKGNFPGRFSGRQFSNSRSEMNVSTLELGDSALYLCASSLAPVGLGSPLHFGNGTRLTVT.

DNA for the CDR3: TGTGCCAGCAGTTTATGGCGGGGGGGCCAAGAGACCCAGTACTTC. Residues: CASSLWRGGQETQYF. The chain uses TRBV27 and TRBJ2-5; 9 bases are a match to TRBD2. V lost 1 base and J lost 1; bases outside the gene matches: 1. The germline V gene has CDR1 MNHEY and CDR2 SMNVEV (reference sequence). The length of the CDR3 is 15 residues.

There are a few counts of this clonotype. This chain connects TRBV12-3 or TRBV12-4 to TRBJ1-3; maybe TRBD1 (6 bases). The CDR3 sequence is 15 residues long. V was shortened by 6 bases and J by 0 bases, with 12 bases between the two germline ends. The CDR3 protein is CASSPQGGSGNTIYF. The CDR3 DNA is TGTGCCAGCAGCCCACAGGGCGGCTCTGGAAACACCATATATTTT.

Remarks on this clonotype: This may arise from a read error, as a much more abundant clone is one base away. V gene TRBV20-1 combines with J gene TRBJ2-1; TRBD1 might be the D (6 bases). Per germline, CDR1 DFQATT and CDR2 SNEGSKA (reference sequence). Trimming removed 7 bases at V and 2 bases at J, with 15 bases between. The CDR3 is 14 residues long. This chain's CDR3 is CSVTGTTTYNEQFF. The CDR3 nucleotides are TGCAGTGTTACCGGGACAACTACCTACAATGAGCAGTTCTTC.

This clonotype was recorded at least ten times. This chain links TRBV6-6 with TRBJ2-3; TRBD1 matches at 8 bases. The CDR3 length is 18 residues. Germline V CDR1 and CDR2: MNHNY, SVGAGI (reference sequence). The ends lost 7 bases at V and 2 bases at J; junction bases unmatched: 17. The CDR3: CASTLPRGGQGFTDTQYF. CDR3 sequence (DNA): TGTGCCAGCACCTTACCCCGGGGTGGACAGGGATTCACAGATACGCAGTATTTT.

This clonotype was counted many times. The chain recombines TRBV6-2 or TRBV6-3 with TRBJ1-5; 8 positions match TRBD1. The V gene's germline CDR1 is MNHEY and CDR2 SVGEGT. This CDR3 is built from 16 residues. V lost 5 bases to trimming and J lost 0 bases; unmatched junction nucleotides: 6. CDR3 region: CASSAKTGVSNQPQHF. The CDR3 DNA reads as TGTGCCAGCAGTGCAAAGACAGGGGTTAGCAATCAGCCCCAGCATTTT.

This clonotype was recorded a few times. This chain connects TRBV20-1 to TRBJ1-3; D gene ambiguous. CDR1 is DFQATT and CDR2 is SNEGSKA in the germline V gene (reference sequence). Trimming pared 1 base from V and 0 bases from J, leaving 7 bases between. This CDR3 contains 14 residues. CDR3 DNA sequence: TGCAGTGCTAGAGCTAGGACCTCTGGAAACACCATATATTTT. Its translation: CSARARTSGNTIYF.

With regard to this clonotype: A single base separates this from a much larger clone, so it may be a read error. V gene TRBV9 combines with J gene TRBJ2-1; D ambiguous. V lost 2 bases to trimming and J lost 13 bases, with 16 bases between them. The CDR3 sequence is 13 residues long. The germline CDR1 and CDR2 sequences are SGDLS and YYNGEE. Written as DNA, the CDR3 is TGTGCCAGCAGCGTCGGCAGAGAAGAGACCCAGTTCTTC. This encodes CASSVGREETQFF. Full variable domain (outside the CDR3, taken from reference TRBV9 and TRBJ2-1): DSGVTQTPKHLITATGQRVTLRCSPRSGDLSVYWYQQSLDQGLQFLIQYYNGEERAKGNILERFSAQQFPDLHSELNLSSLELGDSALYFCASSVGREETQFFGPGTRLTVL.

In regard to this clonotype: With a much larger clone just one base away, this may be a read error. The rearrangement uses TRBV6-6 and TRBJ1-4; D gene unclear. The CDR3 covers 17 residues. The V gene's germline CDR1 is MNHNY and CDR2 SVGAGI (reference sequence). CDR3 protein: CASRRGLSGYGDEELFF. CDR3 coding DNA: TGTGCCAGCAGGCGCGGACTTTCGGGGTACGGGGATGAAGAACTGTTTTTT.

This rearrangement joins TRBV5-5 to TRBJ1-2; tentatively, D is TRBD1 (6 bases). Trimming removed 6 bases at V and 7 bases at J, with 25 bases between. The length of the CDR3 is 16 residues. Germline V gene sequence: CDR1 SGHKS, CDR2 YYEKEE (reference sequence). In DNA, the CDR3 is TGTGCCAGCAATGGGGGGAGGGCGAGGGACATTCGTGGCTACACCTTC. Translation gives CASNGGRARDIRGYTF.